One and the same sample provided the 24 T cell receptor beta chains below, sequenced in a study of long-term antiretroviral therapy in people with HIV. This was the immunoSEQ v3.0 assay at survey level. Only in-frame clones appear in the TCRdb table, and some are missing; sequencing was by immunoSEQ multiplex PCR. The sample records over 9,500 clones, roughly three quarters being singletons. The sequencing here drew on unsorted PBMCs, taken 1.8 years before starting antiretroviral therapy. The source of these receptors is a man between 35 and 55 years old with HIV.

This clone is categorized as medium-sized. The chain has TRBV6-9 and TRBJ2-7, with D uncertain. V lost 3 bases, J lost 3 bases, and 12 bases lay in between. CDR1 is MNHGY and CDR2 is SVAAGI in the germline V gene. CDR3 size: 14 residues. CDR3 sequence reads: CASSYYLWDYEQYF. As DNA, the CDR3 is TGTGCCAGCAGTTACTACTTGTGGGACTACGAGCAGTACTTC.

This chain links TRBV10-2 with TRBJ1-1, with D unclear. V was shortened by 8 bases and J by 0 bases, with 10 bases between the two germline ends. CDR1 and CDR2 (germline): WSHSY, SAAADI. CDR3 length: 13 amino acids. CDR3 protein: CASGRTLNTEAFF. Written as DNA, the CDR3 is TGCGCCAGCGGGCGGACGCTGAACACTGAAGCTTTCTTT.

The chain recombines TRBV27 with TRBJ1-6, with TRBD1 as a possible D gene (5 bases). CDR1 and CDR2 (germline): MNHEY, SMNVEV (reference sequence). The CDR3 is made up of 14 amino acids. Trimming left V 7 bases short and J 0 bases short, with 7 bases between. The CDR3 nucleotides read TGTGCCAGCACCGGGGGCTCCTATAATTCACCCCTCCACTTT. This gives the protein CASTGGSYNSPLHF.

V is TRBV5-1 and J is TRBJ1-2; 7 bases match TRBD1. Germline V gene lookup returns CDR1 SGHRS and CDR2 YFSETQ. Unmatched junction bases numbered 8, after V lost 5 bases and J lost 1 base. CDR3 size: 15 residues. CDR3 sequence: CASSRQGEGNYGYTF. CDR3 sequence (DNA): TGCGCCAGCAGTCGACAGGGCGAAGGTAACTATGGCTACACCTTC.

This clone was detected a few times. This chain joins TRBV2 and TRBJ1-2, with D unresolved. The V end was cut by 3 bases, the J end by 13 bases, with 12 bases between. Germline assignment: CDR1 SNHLY and CDR2 FYNNEI. This CDR3 is built from 11 residues. The DNA for the CDR3 is TGTGCCAGCAGTGAGGTCACTCTTTTCACCTTC. It translates to CASSEVTLFTF.

This rearrangement joins TRBV5-4 to TRBJ1-1; no clear D gene. This CDR3 contains 14 residues. Trimming removed 0 bases at V and 1 base at J, with 7 bases between. The V gene's germline CDR1 is SGHNT and CDR2 YYREEE (reference sequence). The CDR3 region has the DNA TGTGCCAGCAGCTTGGCCGGCGCGAACACTGAAGCTTTCTTT. This gives the protein CASSLAGANTEAFF.

This chain links TRBV4-1 with TRBJ2-7; no clear D. Germline V lookup: CDR1 MGHRA, CDR2 YSYEKL. V was clipped by 0 bases and J by 0 bases, with 9 bases between them. The CDR3 length is 15 residues. CDR3 protein: CASSQDAAVSYEQYF. CDR3 nucleotides: TGCGCCAGCAGCCAAGATGCGGCAGTCTCCTACGAGCAGTACTTC.

This chain uses TRBV5-6 with TRBJ2-6; possible D gene TRBD2, 6 bases. With 4 bases removed from V and 1 base from J, the gap between germline ends came to 9 bases. CDR3 length: 15 residues. Germline V gene data show CDR1 as SGHDT and CDR2 as YYEEEE. In nucleotides, the CDR3 is TGTGCCAGCAGCCCGGGAGAATCTGGGGCCAACGTCCTGACTTTC. Translating gives CASSPGESGANVLTF. The variable domain in full, with the rest retrieved from reference TRBV5-6 and TRBJ2-6, is DAGVTQSPTHLIKTRGQQVTLRCSPKSGHDTVSWYQQALGQGPQFIFQYYEEEERQRGNFPDRFSGHQFPNYSSELNVNALLLGDSALYLCASSPGESGANVLTFGAGSRLTVL.

The rearrangement uses TRBV5-5 and TRBJ1-3, with TRBD1 matching 7 bases. CDR1 and CDR2 (germline): SGHKS, YYEKEE (reference sequence). The V and J ends lost 4 bases and 4 bases, in that order; junction bases with no gene match: 5. This CDR3 contains 14 residues. CDR3 DNA: TGTGCCAGCAGCCCAGGGGGTCCCGGAAACACCATATATTTT. It is translated as CASSPGGPGNTIYF.

The CDR3 sequence is CASSIGEVGANTGELFF. Here the CDR3 DNA reads TGTGCCAGCAGCATAGGGGAGGTGGGGGCGAACACCGGGGAGCTGTTTTTT. The chain carries TRBV11-2 and TRBJ2-2; D may be TRBD2 (6 bases). Trimming removed 5 bases at V and 0 bases at J, with 16 bases between. The CDR3 totals 17 residues. Germline V lookup: CDR1 SGHAT, CDR2 FQNNGV.

This clone showed up just a few times. The genes are TRBV25-1 and TRBJ1-2; tentatively, D is TRBD1 (6 bases). There are 17 residues in the CDR3. The germline V gene encodes CDR1 MGHDK and CDR2 SYGVNS. V lost 3 bases, J lost 6 bases, and 23 bases lay in between. This chain's CDR3 is CASSDPNLGQSSHGYTF. CDR3 nucleotides: TGTGCCAGCAGTGACCCGAATTTAGGACAGTCCTCTCATGGCTACACCTTC.

This chain joins TRBV19 and TRBJ2-7; no clear D. The CDR3 runs to 11 residues. The germline CDR1 and CDR2 sequences are LNHDA and SQIVND (reference sequence). The V end lost 7 bases, the J end lost 4 bases, and 8 bases lay between the germline ends. CDR3 amino acids: CASTDLYEQYF. In DNA form, the CDR3 reads TGTGCCAGTACCGACTTATACGAGCAGTACTTC.

V and J are TRBV5-4 and TRBJ2-3; maybe TRBD2 (5 bases). V was pared by 2 bases and J by 10 bases, with 20 bases between. The CDR3 runs to 15 residues. Germline V gene data show CDR1 as SGHNT and CDR2 as YYREEE (reference sequence). The CDR3 is CASSFDGGGLHAQYF. The CDR3 bases are TGTGCCAGCAGCTTTGACGGAGGCGGCCTACATGCGCAGTATTTT.

In this sample, this clone turned up once. This sequence joins TRBV5-6 and TRBJ1-5, with D perhaps matching TRBD1 (5 bases). The length of the CDR3 is 15 residues. Germline V gene lookup returns CDR1 SGHDT and CDR2 YYEEEE. V shed 3 bases and J shed 1 base, with 11 bases lying between them. CDR3 coding DNA: TGTGCCAGCAGCTGGGGGGGTTCGAGCAATCAGCCCCAGCATTTT. As protein: CASSWGGSSNQPQHF.

This clone was counted a few times. V usage is TRBV9 and J usage is TRBJ1-4; maybe TRBD1 (6 bases). Trimming took off 0 bases at V and 0 bases at J, with 15 bases between the two ends. CDR3 length: 18 residues. The germline V gene has CDR1 SGDLS and CDR2 YYNGEE. The CDR3 here is CASSVGQDPGSTNEKLFF. Here the CDR3 DNA reads TGTGCCAGCAGCGTAGGACAGGACCCCGGGTCAACTAATGAAAAACTGTTTTTT.

The chain links TRBV6-1 to TRBJ2-2, with unresolved D. Looked up from germline, CDR1 is MNHNS and CDR2 is SASEGT. Trimming shortened V by 7 bases and J by 8 bases, and 14 bases separated the two germline ends. CDR3 length equals 13 residues. The CDR3 sequence: CASIFGGTGELFF. CDR3 bases: TGTGCCAGCATCTTTGGTGGTACTGGGGAGCTGTTTTTT.

The rearrangement joins TRBV10-3 to TRBJ2-5; D is undetermined. Germline assignment: CDR1 ENHRY and CDR2 SYGVKD. CDR3 length: 14 residues. V was clipped by 0 bases and J by 3 bases, with 8 bases between them. In nucleotides, the CDR3 is TGTGCCATCAGTGAGTCGTTGGCAGAAGAGACCCAGTACTTC. It specifies CAISESLAEETQYF.

This clone was recorded only once. V is TRBV4-1 and J is TRBJ1-1; no clear D. Germline-derived CDR1 and CDR2 are MGHRA and YSYEKL. The V end was cut by 4 bases, the J end by 4 bases, with 10 bases between. The length of the CDR3 is 13 residues. This chain's CDR3 is CASSLSLGTEAFF. The CDR3 nucleotides are TGCGCCAGCAGCCTAAGCCTTGGCACTGAAGCTTTCTTT.

The chain has TRBV29-1 and TRBJ2-2; D might be TRBD1 (5 bases). CDR1 and CDR2 (germline): SQVTM, ANQGSEA. Trimming stripped 4 bases from V and 1 base from J, with 7 bases between. CDR3 length: 13 residues. CDR3 loop: CSVVGQNTGELFF. In DNA form, the CDR3 reads TGCAGCGTTGTGGGGCAGAACACCGGGGAGCTGTTTTTT.

The V gene is TRBV9, the J gene TRBJ2-1, with a weak D call TRBD1 (5 bases). The CDR3 runs to 15 residues. V was pared by 0 bases and J by 2 bases, with 9 bases between. Germline CDR1 reads SGDLS; CDR2 reads YYNGEE. The CDR3 DNA reads TGTGCCAGCAGCGTAGGTGACAGCACCTACAATGAGCAGTTCTTC. It specifies CASSVGDSTYNEQFF.

The gene calls are TRBV20-1 and TRBJ1-1; D remains ambiguous. The CDR3 length is 11 residues. V gave up 5 bases and J gave up 1 base, with 5 bases separating them. CDR1 and CDR2 (germline): DFQATT, SNEGSKA (reference sequence). The CDR3 loop is CSAEGNTEAFF. In DNA form, the CDR3 reads TGCAGTGCTGAGGGGAACACTGAAGCTTTCTTT.

This clone appeared once. This chain joins TRBV2 and TRBJ2-7, with TRBD1 as a possible D gene (5 bases). V was clipped by 2 bases and J by 2 bases, with 16 bases between them. The CDR3 sequence is 16 residues long. The germline gives CDR1 SNHLY, CDR2 FYNNEI. The DNA for the CDR3 is TGTGCCAGCAGTGAAATCGACAGAGTCGGTACCTACGAGCAGTACTTC. It yields the protein CASSEIDRVGTYEQYF.

The J gene is TRBJ2-7, the V gene TRBV18; 7 positions match TRBD1. Germline values: CDR1 KGHSH, CDR2 LQKENI. The CDR3 extends over 16 amino acids. Trimming removed 1 base from V and 1 base from J; junction bases left unmatched: 7. This chain's CDR3 is CASSPRGTAASYEQYF. CDR3 bases: TGTGCCAGCTCACCACGAGGGACAGCTGCGTCCTACGAGCAGTACTTC.

The chain couples TRBV5-1 to TRBJ1-1; TRBD1 might be the D (6 bases). There are 15 residues in the CDR3. Per the germline V gene, CDR1 is SGHRS and CDR2 is YFSETQ. V lost 1 base, J lost 5 bases, and 15 bases lay in between. CDR3 amino acids: CASSLSPQGQTEAFF. In DNA, the CDR3 is TGCGCCAGCAGCTTGTCCCCCCAGGGACAAACTGAAGCTTTCTTT.